This is a list of T cell receptor beta chains from one sample in a study of OX40 agonist ivuxolimab in advanced cancers. TCRdb's table, derived via immunoSEQ multiplex PCR, lists solely in-frame clones and lacks some. The data contain tens of thousands of clones, over 65% of them singletons. Here the sequenced sample was CD4+ or CD8+ T cells sorted from blood, taken in a trial of the OX40 agonist ivuxolimab. These receptors were taken from an adult with an advanced solid tumor such as melanoma, head and neck, liver or kidney cancer. The conserved cysteine and the conserved F or W are not part of the CDR3 here. Each record gives: D gene, CDR3 length, V gene, CDR3 protein. A D gene is named only where the DNA matches it firmly.

. 11 TRBV6-5 ASSFQGTQPQH
. 12 TRBV7-2 ASSPTDTNYGYT
. 12 TRBV5-5 ASSSEDTNQPQH
. 11 TRBV14 ASSQYRGWEQF
. 9 TRBV6-1 ASSPGNEQF
. 14 TRBV12-5 ASGLVAGVNTGELF
TRBD1 13 TRBV7-8 ASSSLTGSYNEQF
. 12 TRBV6-1 ASNSGQGRTEAF
. 11 TRBV29-1 SVAGTLRYEQY
TRBD1 12 TRBV6-5 ASSRGQGAYEQY
. 12 TRBV6-6 ASSYGGLDTEAF
. 12 TRBV2 ASSTEAGEETQY
. 12 TRBV4-2 ASSQDGGDYGYT
. 9 TRBV7-2 ASSPINEQF
TRBD1 13 TRBV29-1 SVDSTGGNTDTQY
. 14 TRBV2 ASSEGGRVGDTEAF